The T cell receptor (beta chain) described here comes from a study of blood T cell repertoires in COVID-19. About the study: Samples of COVID-19 (acute and convalescent) were obtained from the United States, Italy and Spain.

The table came from immunoSEQ multiplex PCR; TCRdb's copy has only in-frame clones and leaves some out. The table shows some 520,000 clones, with roughly nine tenths occurring only once. Germline loops: CDR1 KGHDR, CDR2 SFDVKD. V dropped 3 bases and J dropped 6 bases, with 8 bases sitting between them. This CDR3 comprises 13 residues. The sequenced sample consisted of peripheral blood. This clonotype was obtained from a man in his late teens or twenties with COVID-19, enrolled during active disease. The rearrangement links TRBV24-1 to TRBJ2-1; D perhaps matches TRBD1 (6 bases). This CDR3 reads CATSDVGGNEQFF. CDR3 sequence (DNA): TGTGCCACCAGTGATGTAGGGGGCAATGAGCAGTTCTTC.